This T cell receptor (beta chain) was found in a study of OX40 agonist ivuxolimab in advanced cancers. Study-level information: Melanoma, hepatocellular carcinoma, head and neck or renal cell cancer occurred in dose-escalation patients.

Sequencing used immunoSEQ multiplex PCR; TCRdb keeps in-frame clones, though not all of them. The sample carries some 60,000 clones, about 89% recorded once. Whole-study findings and limits: Averaged across samples, CD8+ T cells carried more expanded clones than CD4+ did. Clones of CD4+ and CD8+ blood T cells grew by week 6 at doses of 0.1 to 3.0 mg/kg. The antigen specificity of the peripheral T cells (those that were expanded) was not determined.

In germline, CDR1 is ENHRY, CDR2 SYGVKD. V was pared by 0 bases and J by 5 bases, with 10 bases between. This CDR3 spans 15 amino acids. As regards this clone: Its antigen is unknown.

The specimen was CD4+ or CD8+ T cells sorted from blood, collected in a trial of the OX40 agonist ivuxolimab. The sequence was obtained from an adult with an advanced solid tumor such as melanoma, head and neck, liver or kidney cancer. This chain links TRBV10-3 with TRBJ2-2; D possibly matches TRBD1 or TRBD2 (5 bases each). CDR3 loop: CAISESLGGTGELFF. Here the CDR3 DNA reads TGTGCCATCAGTGAGTCGCTTGGGGGAACCGGGGAGCTGTTTTTT.